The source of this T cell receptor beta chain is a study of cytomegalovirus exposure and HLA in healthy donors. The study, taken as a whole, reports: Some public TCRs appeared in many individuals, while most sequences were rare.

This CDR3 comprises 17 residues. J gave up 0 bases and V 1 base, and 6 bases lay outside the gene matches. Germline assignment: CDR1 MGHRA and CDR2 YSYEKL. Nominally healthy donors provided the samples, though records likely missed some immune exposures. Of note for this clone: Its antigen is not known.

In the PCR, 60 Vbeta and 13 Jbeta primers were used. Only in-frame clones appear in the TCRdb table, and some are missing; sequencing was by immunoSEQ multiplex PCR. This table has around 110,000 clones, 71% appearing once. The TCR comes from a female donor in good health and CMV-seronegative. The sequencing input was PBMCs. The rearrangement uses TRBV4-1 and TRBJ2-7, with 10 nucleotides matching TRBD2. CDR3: CASSQVSGRSRSYEQYF. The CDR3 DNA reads TGCGCCAGCAGCCAAGTTAGCGGGAGGAGCCGCTCCTACGAGCAGTACTTC.